The sequence of this T cell receptor (beta chain) was determined in a study of CD8 T cells in Susac syndrome (dated by TCRdb to between 2018 and 2021). With respect to the entire study: Of the Susac syndrome patients who were sequenced, roughly six had clinically active disease and eight or nine were in clinical remission. At blood withdrawal, Susac syndrome patients were therapy-naive, treated with corticosteroids (with IVIg additionally given to some), or treated with IVIg alone. The study used repertoire sequencing to test whether antigen drove CD8+ T cell activation and differentiation in Susac syndrome. Clonality of the CD8+ T cell repertoire was compared between about a dozen healthy donors, about 14 Susac syndrome patients and under 16 multiple sclerosis patients. The full study reports these points: The study acknowledged that relatively few individuals were included in the TCR sequencing and HLA analysis. Approximately 17 and five Susac-specific public clones were found in the total CD8+ and CD8+ TEMRA repertoires, respectively. Susac syndrome CD8+ repertoires showed clonal expansion, highest in CD8+ TEMRA cells and greater in clinically active than remitting patients.

Peripheral blood CD8+ and CD4+ T cells from healthy donors, Susac syndrome patients and multiple sclerosis patients were profiled using high-throughput TCR beta sequencing. Recently defined diagnostic criteria for definite or probable disease were met by the Susac syndrome patients. Bulk CD8+ and CD4+ T cells were purified magnetically by negative isolation, whereas CD8+ TEMRA cells were enriched by FACS. Blood was collected in EDTA tubes and processed within 24 hours, with PBMCs isolated through density gradient centrifugation. PBMCs intended for TCR sequencing were frozen in liquid nitrogen and were later thawed in a 37 degrees C water bath. A purity of at least 90% was achieved for sorted or isolated CD4+, CD8+ and CD8+ TEMRA cells. This clonotype was recorded once. No cognate antigen has been identified for it. It has no much larger one-base neighbor in the sample; base qualities were not kept. One read alone provides weak support.

For this chain, trimming is 7 bases at the V end and 5 bases at the J end, and the number of junction bases without a gene match is 10. Taken from cysteine to phenylalanine, the CDR3 has 15 residues. Kept here is only the CDR3 DNA, which spans 45 bases and is read in frame from base 1. RNA was extracted with the RNeasy kit and roughly 0.5 to 1 ug was reverse transcribed using random hexamers. The immunoSEQ multiplex PCR assay, which covers 54 Vbeta and 13 Jbeta segments, was used to amplify TCR beta CDR3 regions. Bias from PCR amplification was corrected by using a synthetic template baseline for primer optimization and for computational correction. As for how the authors treated the data: Only productive sequences were kept, with reads annotated to V, D and J genes according to IMGT and analyzed in immunoSEQ Analyzer. Clonality was calculated as one minus the Shannon entropy normalized by log2 of the number of productive unique sequences. For each patient and control, public and private clones were evaluated within the 100 most prevalent clones. A clone was defined as Susac-specific if it was absent from the healthy and MS cohorts, from some 1,100 published viral clones and from other ImmuneACCESS disease sequences. TCRdb trimmed public reads at Q25 via fastp, called clones via MiXCR and kept in-frame beta chains. Every CDR3 protein is listed once, alongside the most common genes and DNA of its rows. TCRdb's processing, not the study's, gives the V and J calls here. In this sample the table shows some 130,000 distinct CDR3 sequences, roughly 94% of which occur a single time. Around 0.2% of the sample is in the top ten clones.

The source is a human donor with Susac syndrome. The V and J segments used are TRBV12-3 or TRBV12-4 and TRBJ2-2, with TRBD1 identical over 7 junction bases. The sequencing sample was made of CD8+ T cells from PBMCs. The CDR3 here reads CASKGQSQWTGELFF. Here is the DNA: TGTGCCAGCAAGGGACAGAGTCAATGGACCGGGGAGCTGTTTTTT.